A selection of T cell receptor beta chains follows, all from one sample in a study. MiXCR, run by TCRdb on the reads, gives a single entry per CDR3 protein. The repertoire holds around 5,300 distinct CDR3 sequences, with 9.5% as singletons. The sequenced sample was CD4+ T cells from synovial fluid. The receptors shown here come from a human donor with rheumatoid arthritis. Both conserved end residues are part of each CDR3. A D gene is named only where the DNA matches it firmly. Part of the rows lack a size; the others show once, few, many or a class for expanded clones.

J gene,V gene,D gene,clone size,CDR3 DNA,CDR3 protein
TRBJ2-5,TRBV7-6,.,many,TGTGCCAGCAGCCGTGGGGGGACGACGAGCTTCGAGACCCAGTACTTC,CASSRGGTTSFETQYF
TRBJ2-5,TRBV6-2/TRBV6-3,.,.,TGTGCCAGCAGCCAGGGGAGGACTCCTTCCTTC,CASSQGRTPSF
TRBJ2-1,TRBV11-3,TRBD2,medium-sized,TGTGCCAGCAGCGTTTCTAGCGGGAGCTACAATGAGCAGTTCTTC,CASSVSSGSYNEQFF
TRBJ1-2,TRBV7-2,.,many,TGTGCCAGCAGCTTAGCAACGACGAACTATGGCTACACCTTC,CASSLATTNYGYTF
TRBJ2-7,TRBV18,TRBD1,many,TGTGCCAGCTCCACCGGGACAGCGTCCTACGAGCAGTACTTC,CASSTGTASYEQYF
TRBJ2-2,TRBV20-1,TRBD2,many,TGCAGTGCCCGGACTAGCGGAAACACCGGGGAGCTGTTTTTT,CSARTSGNTGELFF
TRBJ2-7,TRBV7-8,TRBD2,many,TGTGCCAGCAGCCCGATAGGACTAGCGGGTTCCGAGCAGTACTTC,CASSPIGLAGSEQYF
TRBJ1-1,TRBV7-2,.,many,TGTGCCAGCAGCTTCCAGGGTCTAGACACTGAAGCTTTCTTT,CASSFQGLDTEAFF
TRBJ2-7,TRBV18,.,many,TGTGCCAGCTCACTCGGTCGACAAGAGTACGAGCAGTACTTC,CASSLGRQEYEQYF
TRBJ2-4,TRBV3-1,.,large,TGTGCCAGCAGCCAAGGTTTTTCGCCCACGACGAGCAACATTCAGTACTTC,CASSQGFSPTTSNIQYF
TRBJ1-1,TRBV18,.,many,TGTGCCAGCGCCGAGTTGGGACTTACTATGAACACTGAAGCTTTCTTT,CASAELGLTMNTEAFF
TRBJ2-3,TRBV12-3/TRBV12-4,TRBD2,once,TGTGCCAGCAGAAGGGAAGCGGGACTTTCCACAGATATGCAGTTTTTT,CASRREAGLSTDMQFF
TRBJ2-7,TRBV18,.,many,TGTGCCAGCTCCAACCCAGGAAGTTCCTACGAGCAGTACTTC,CASSNPGSSYEQYF
TRBJ2-3,TRBV25-1,TRBD1,many,TGTGCCAGCACCAGTTGGACAGGGGCGTCAGATTTGCCAGATACGCAGTATTTT,CASTSWTGASDLPDTQYF